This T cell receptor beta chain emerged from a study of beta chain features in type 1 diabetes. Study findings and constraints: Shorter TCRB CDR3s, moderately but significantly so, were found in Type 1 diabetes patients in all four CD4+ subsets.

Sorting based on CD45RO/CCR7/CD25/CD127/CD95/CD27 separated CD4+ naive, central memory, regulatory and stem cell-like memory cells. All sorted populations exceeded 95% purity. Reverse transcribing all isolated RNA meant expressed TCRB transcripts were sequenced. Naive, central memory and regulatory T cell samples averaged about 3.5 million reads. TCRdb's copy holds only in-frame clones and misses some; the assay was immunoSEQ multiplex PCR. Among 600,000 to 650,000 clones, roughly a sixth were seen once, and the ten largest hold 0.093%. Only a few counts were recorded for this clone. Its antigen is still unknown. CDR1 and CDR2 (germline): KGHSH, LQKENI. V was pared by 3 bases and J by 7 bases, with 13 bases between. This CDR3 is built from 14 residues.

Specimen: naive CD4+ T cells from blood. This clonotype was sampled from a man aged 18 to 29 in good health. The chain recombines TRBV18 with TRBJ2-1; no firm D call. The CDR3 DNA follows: TGTGCCAGCTCACCGTATATAACCGAAAATGAGCAGTTCTTC. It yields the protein CASSPYITENEQFF.